Presented here are 9 T cell receptor beta chains from one specimen sequenced in a study of T-cell reconstitution after alpha-beta-depleted transplantation in children. Preparing the TCRbeta library involved the use of unique molecular identifiers. TCRdb re-analysed the PCR reads in MiXCR, keeping a single row per CDR3 protein. The sample has around 200,000 distinct CDR3 sequences; approximately 6.8% are singletons. This material consisted of PBMCs from the stem cell graft donor, taken from the stem cell graft. These receptors were obtained from a human donor who donated a stem cell graft to a child with Wiskott-Aldrich syndrome.

This clonotype was observed many times. The rearrangement links TRBV7-9 to TRBJ2-3; 8 bases line up with TRBD1. The CDR3 extends over 15 amino acids. Per germline, CDR1 SEHNR and CDR2 FQNEAQ (reference sequence). After removal of 5 bases from V and 5 bases from J, the junction contained 9 bases not matched to a gene. DNA for the CDR3: TGTGCCAGCAGCCGATCACGAACAGGGGGAGATACGCAGTATTTT. Residues: CASSRSRTGGDTQYF.

In this sample, this clonotype turned up many times. The chain couples TRBV15 to TRBJ1-6, with TRBD1 matching over 9 bases. Trimming took 2 bases from V and 16 from J; bases not matched to a gene: 12. There are 15 residues in the CDR3. The germline V gene encodes CDR1 LNHNV and CDR2 YYDKDF (reference sequence). CDR3 region: CATSRLGQGKDTLHF. The DNA of the CDR3 is TGTGCCACCAGCAGACTTGGACAGGGGAAGGATACGCTCCACTTT.

There are a few counts of this clonotype. The chain carries TRBV7-2 and TRBJ1-5; 10 bases fit TRBD1. Germline CDR1 SGHTA, CDR2 FQGNSA. The CDR3 is 16 amino acids. The junction had 6 bases not matched to a gene; V was cut back by 5 bases and J by 2 bases. CDR3 amino acids: CASSRQGAKGNQPQHF. The CDR3 coding sequence is TGTGCCAGCAGCCGACAGGGGGCGAAGGGCAATCAGCCCCAGCATTTT.

The chain combines TRBV5-1 with TRBJ1-1; 7 nucleotides match TRBD1. This CDR3 spans 15 amino acids. Trimming cost V 0 bases and J 1 base; bases outside gene matches: 3. From germline, CDR1 is SGHRS and CDR2 YFSETQ. The CDR3 reads CASSLAPGGNTEAFF. The CDR3 coding sequence is TGCGCCAGCAGCTTGGCCCCAGGGGGGAACACTGAAGCTTTCTTT. The whole variable domain, filled in from reference TRBV5-1 and TRBJ1-1, reads KAGVTQTPRYLIKTRGQQVTLSCSPISGHRSVSWYQQTPGQGLQFLFEYFSETQRNKGNFPGRFSGRQFSNSRSEMNVSTLELGDSALYLCASSLAPGGNTEAFFGQGTRLTVV.

The J gene is TRBJ2-1, the V gene TRBV5-5, with TRBD2 identical over 9 bases. This CDR3 region has 16 residues. Unmatched junction bases numbered 15, after V lost 6 bases and J lost 8 bases. From germline, CDR1 is SGHKS and CDR2 YYEKEE (reference sequence). The CDR3: CASIGTSQPRMDEQFF. CDR3 bases: TGTGCCAGCATTGGGACTAGCCAACCCCGTATGGATGAGCAGTTCTTC.

This clonotype was seen many times. V is TRBV20-1 and J is TRBJ2-4; TRBD2 matches at 7 bases. The CDR3 loop spans 15 amino acids. Germline CDR1 DFQATT, CDR2 SNEGSKA (reference sequence). Trimming took 0 bases from V and 7 from J; bases not matched to a gene: 9. The CDR3: CSARDPGRINNIQYF. DNA for the CDR3: TGCAGTGCTAGAGACCCCGGGAGGATCAACAACATTCAGTACTTC.

This clonotype was seen repeatedly, ten times or more. This chain links TRBV7-6 with TRBJ2-5; D ambiguous. V lost 6 bases and J 4 bases, leaving 12 bases between the germline ends. Germline loops: CDR1 SGHVS, CDR2 FNYEAQ. This CDR3 is 13 amino acids long. CDR3 bases: TGTGCCAGCAGTCCCCTAGTAGTAGAGACCCAGTACTTC. This gives the protein CASSPLVVETQYF.

This clonotype was observed at least ten times. The chain uses TRBV7-9 and TRBJ2-7; 9 nucleotides line up with TRBD1. Germline V gives CDR1 SEHNR, CDR2 FQNEAQ (reference sequence). V lost 5 bases, J lost 1 base, and 6 bases stayed unmatched. The CDR3 covers 15 residues. Here the CDR3 DNA reads TGTGCCAGCAGCCCTCTGGGGACAGGGTCCTACGAGCAGTACTTC. Translating gives CASSPLGTGSYEQYF.

The chain couples TRBV12-5 to TRBJ2-3; TRBD1 matches 9 bases. The CDR3 is made up of 16 amino acids. J lost 2 bases, V lost 9 bases, and 12 bases had no gene match. CDR1 is LGHNT, CDR2 FRNRAP, per germline. CDR3 DNA: TGTGCTAGGGGGGCCCACAGGGGGCGAAACACAGATACGCAGTATTTT. Translating gives CARGAHRGRNTDTQYF.